These T cell receptor beta chains were read from a single sample in a study of blood T cell repertoires in COVID-19. TCRdb keeps only in-frame clones here, not all; method: immunoSEQ multiplex PCR. The sample lists over 85,000 clones, 87% seen once, with around 5.3% in the top ten. Sequencing was carried out using peripheral blood. All receptors derive from a woman between 50 and 59 years old with COVID-19, enrolled during active disease. CDR3s include the opening cysteine and the closing phenylalanine or tryptophan. The order of the fields is V gene, J gene, clone size, D gene, CDR3 protein, CDR3 DNA. D genes are given only for firm matches. Rows may omit the clone size; those that give it use once, few, many or a size class.

V gene: TRBV3-1/TRBV3-2
J gene: TRBJ2-5
clone size: once
D gene: NA
CDR3 protein: CASSQGRGGETQYF
CDR3 DNA: TGTGCCAGCAGCCAAGGGCGGGGCGGAGAGACCCAGTACTTC

V gene: TRBV7-2
J gene: TRBJ1-4
clone size: NA
D gene: TRBD1
CDR3 protein: CASSPRQGGNEKLFF
CDR3 DNA: TGTGCCAGCAGCCCTCGACAGGGGGGAAATGAAAAACTGTTTTTT

V gene: TRBV6-5
J gene: TRBJ2-3
clone size: NA
D gene: TRBD1
CDR3 protein: CASRQQGAGDTQYF
CDR3 DNA: TGTGCCAGCAGACAACAGGGGGCAGGAGATACGCAGTATTTT

V gene: TRBV5-1
J gene: TRBJ2-3
clone size: once
D gene: NA
CDR3 protein: CASRIVGLVTDTQYF
CDR3 DNA: TGCGCCAGCAGAATAGTCGGCCTAGTCACAGATACGCAGTATTTT

V gene: TRBV29-1
J gene: TRBJ1-5
clone size: NA
D gene: NA
CDR3 protein: CSVTGGSNQPQHF
CDR3 DNA: TGCAGCGTCACCGGGGGAAGCAATCAGCCCCAGCATTTT

V gene: TRBV5-4
J gene: TRBJ1-6
clone size: NA
D gene: NA
CDR3 protein: CASSLRGTISPLHF
CDR3 DNA: TGTGCCAGCAGCTTGCGGGGAACAATTTCACCCCTCCACTTT

V gene: TRBV10-3
J gene: TRBJ1-1
clone size: NA
D gene: TRBD1
CDR3 protein: CATGTGHMNTEAFF
CDR3 DNA: TGTGCCACCGGGACAGGGCACATGAACACTGAAGCTTTCTTT

V gene: TRBV7-9
J gene: TRBJ2-5
clone size: NA
D gene: NA
CDR3 protein: CASSFQGGVETQYF
CDR3 DNA: TGTGCCAGCAGCTTCCAGGGGGGCGTAGAGACCCAGTACTTC

V gene: TRBV6-2/TRBV6-3
J gene: TRBJ1-2
clone size: few
D gene: TRBD1
CDR3 protein: CASSPPGQISNYGYTF
CDR3 DNA: TGTGCCAGCAGTCCACCGGGACAGATCTCTAACTATGGCTACACCTTC

V gene: TRBV9
J gene: TRBJ2-7
clone size: NA
D gene: TRBD2
CDR3 protein: CASSVHDGLAGGYEQYF
CDR3 DNA: TGTGCCAGCAGCGTGCACGACGGACTAGCGGGGGGCTACGAGCAGTACTTC

V gene: TRBV14
J gene: TRBJ1-2
clone size: few
D gene: NA
CDR3 protein: CASSQGTGSWGYTF
CDR3 DNA: TGTGCCAGCAGCCAAGGAACAGGGAGTTGGGGCTACACCTTC

V gene: TRBV5-4
J gene: TRBJ1-4
clone size: NA
D gene: NA
CDR3 protein: CASSDSAGLSLARGEKLFF
CDR3 DNA: TGTGCCAGCAGCGACTCAGCCGGGCTCTCGCTGGCTAGGGGTGAAAAACTGTTTTTT

V gene: TRBV6-5
J gene: TRBJ2-1
clone size: NA
D gene: TRBD2
CDR3 protein: CASSGGAYNEQFF
CDR3 DNA: TGTGCCAGCAGCGGGGGGGCTTACAATGAGCAGTTCTTC

V gene: TRBV4-1
J gene: TRBJ1-3
clone size: NA
D gene: NA
CDR3 protein: CASSQEESFSGNTIYF
CDR3 DNA: TGCGCCAGCAGCCAAGAAGAGTCCTTCTCTGGAAACACCATATATTTT

V gene: TRBV3-1/TRBV3-2
J gene: TRBJ2-2
clone size: NA
D gene: NA
CDR3 protein: CASSLTEDTGELFF
CDR3 DNA: TGTGCCAGCAGCCTCACTGAGGACACCGGGGAGCTGTTTTTT

V gene: TRBV20-1
J gene: TRBJ1-4
clone size: NA
D gene: NA
CDR3 protein: CSASGRRATNEKLFF
CDR3 DNA: TGCAGTGCTAGTGGCAGGCGTGCAACTAATGAAAAACTGTTTTTT

V gene: TRBV11-1
J gene: TRBJ2-2
clone size: once
D gene: NA
CDR3 protein: CASSLYTTGELFF
CDR3 DNA: TGTGCCAGCAGCTTATACACAACCGGGGAGCTGTTTTTT

V gene: TRBV6-2/TRBV6-3
J gene: TRBJ2-7
clone size: NA
D gene: TRBD2
CDR3 protein: CASSLGTSGTYEQYF
CDR3 DNA: TGTGCCAGCAGCCTCGGGACTAGCGGAACCTACGAGCAGTACTTC

V gene: TRBV5-6
J gene: TRBJ1-6
clone size: once
D gene: NA
CDR3 protein: CASSLGAGPSSYNSPLHF
CDR3 DNA: TGTGCCAGCAGCTTGGGAGCAGGGCCTAGCTCCTATAATTCACCCCTCCACTTT

V gene: TRBV5-4
J gene: TRBJ2-7
clone size: once
D gene: NA
CDR3 protein: CASSPRQGGEQYF
CDR3 DNA: TGTGCCAGCAGCCCCCGACAGGGAGGCGAGCAGTACTTC

V gene: TRBV7-8
J gene: TRBJ1-2
clone size: NA
D gene: NA
CDR3 protein: CASSLDGGYGYTF
CDR3 DNA: TGTGCCAGCAGCCTGGACGGAGGCTATGGCTACACCTTC

V gene: TRBV7-9
J gene: TRBJ1-1
clone size: NA
D gene: TRBD1
CDR3 protein: CASSAGQGVTEAFF
CDR3 DNA: TGTGCCAGCAGCGCGGGACAGGGGGTCACTGAAGCTTTCTTT

V gene: TRBV13
J gene: TRBJ2-1
clone size: NA
D gene: TRBD1
CDR3 protein: CASREVGAGQGYNEQFF
CDR3 DNA: TGTGCCAGCAGGGAAGTGGGGGCGGGACAGGGCTACAATGAGCAGTTCTTC

V gene: TRBV7-6
J gene: TRBJ2-1
clone size: NA
D gene: NA
CDR3 protein: CASSHEGDAYNEQFF
CDR3 DNA: TGTGCCAGCAGCCACGAGGGGGACGCCTACAATGAGCAGTTCTTC

V gene: TRBV9
J gene: TRBJ1-2
clone size: NA
D gene: TRBD1
CDR3 protein: CASSVPRTGVYGYTF
CDR3 DNA: TGTGCCAGCAGCGTACCGAGGACAGGGGTTTATGGCTACACCTTC

V gene: TRBV5-6
J gene: TRBJ2-4
clone size: NA
D gene: NA
CDR3 protein: CASKGQYDKNIQYF
CDR3 DNA: TGTGCCAGCAAAGGACAGTACGACAAAAACATTCAGTACTTC

V gene: TRBV6-2/TRBV6-3
J gene: TRBJ1-1
clone size: NA
D gene: TRBD1
CDR3 protein: CASSYWDRDTEAFF
CDR3 DNA: TGTGCCAGCAGTTATTGGGACAGGGACACTGAAGCTTTCTTT

V gene: TRBV6-1
J gene: TRBJ2-3
clone size: NA
D gene: TRBD2
CDR3 protein: CASSESGGGSTDTQYF
CDR3 DNA: TGTGCCAGCAGTGAAAGTGGCGGGGGAAGCACAGATACGCAGTATTTT

V gene: TRBV5-1
J gene: TRBJ2-3
clone size: NA
D gene: TRBD2
CDR3 protein: CASSTGGLAVGPRTDTQYF
CDR3 DNA: TGCGCCAGCAGCACCGGTGGACTAGCCGTGGGGCCTCGCACAGATACGCAGTATTTT

V gene: TRBV28
J gene: TRBJ1-4
clone size: NA
D gene: NA
CDR3 protein: CASSFVGVRGEKLFF
CDR3 DNA: TGTGCCAGCAGTTTCGTAGGGGTGCGCGGTGAAAAACTGTTTTTT

V gene: TRBV7-9
J gene: TRBJ2-3
clone size: once
D gene: NA
CDR3 protein: CASSLEGSGGSDTQYF
CDR3 DNA: TGTGCCAGCAGCCTAGAAGGGTCGGGGGGCTCGGATACGCAGTATTTT

V gene: TRBV29-1
J gene: TRBJ1-2
clone size: NA
D gene: TRBD1
CDR3 protein: CSGAGTGNNYGYTF
CDR3 DNA: TGCAGCGGTGCCGGGACAGGGAACAACTATGGCTACACCTTC

V gene: TRBV4-2
J gene: TRBJ2-3
clone size: NA
D gene: TRBD2
CDR3 protein: CASSQTSGGAASTDTQYF
CDR3 DNA: TGTGCCAGCAGCCAGACTAGCGGGGGGGCCGCTAGCACAGATACGCAGTATTTT

V gene: TRBV5-5
J gene: TRBJ1-1
clone size: NA
D gene: TRBD1
CDR3 protein: CASSWDRGTGTEAFF
CDR3 DNA: TGTGCCAGCAGTTGGGACAGGGGCACGGGAACTGAAGCTTTCTTT

V gene: TRBV7-9
J gene: TRBJ1-3
clone size: once
D gene: NA
CDR3 protein: CASSLTAGNGNTIYF
CDR3 DNA: TGTGCCAGCAGTCTTACGGCCGGGAATGGAAACACCATATATTTT

V gene: TRBV19
J gene: TRBJ1-2
clone size: once
D gene: TRBD1
CDR3 protein: CASSRNHWTGEYGYTF
CDR3 DNA: TGTGCCAGTAGTCGGAACCATTGGACAGGGGAATATGGCTACACCTTC

V gene: TRBV30
J gene: TRBJ1-3
clone size: NA
D gene: NA
CDR3 protein: CAWSFGGTGNTIYF
CDR3 DNA: TGTGCCTGGAGTTTTGGGGGGACTGGAAACACCATATATTTT

V gene: TRBV7-9
J gene: TRBJ2-4
clone size: NA
D gene: TRBD1
CDR3 protein: CASSKQGATTSIQYF
CDR3 DNA: TGTGCCAGCAGCAAACAGGGGGCCACTACGTCTATTCAGTACTTC

V gene: TRBV7-9
J gene: TRBJ1-2
clone size: NA
D gene: TRBD1
CDR3 protein: CASGSSDRGYYGYTF
CDR3 DNA: TGTGCCAGCGGATCCTCCGACAGGGGATATTACGGCTACACCTTC

V gene: TRBV7-9
J gene: TRBJ2-1
clone size: NA
D gene: NA
CDR3 protein: CASSAGGLYNEQFF
CDR3 DNA: TGTGCCAGCAGCGCGGGCGGGCTCTACAATGAGCAGTTCTTC

V gene: TRBV3-1/TRBV3-2
J gene: TRBJ2-7
clone size: NA
D gene: NA
CDR3 protein: CASSRRDTAYEQYF
CDR3 DNA: TGTGCCAGCAGCCGCCGGGACACAGCCTACGAGCAGTACTTC

V gene: TRBV28
J gene: TRBJ2-1
clone size: NA
D gene: NA
CDR3 protein: CASSFGGLSSYNEQFF
CDR3 DNA: TGTGCCAGCAGTTTTGGGGGACTGAGCTCCTACAATGAGCAGTTCTTC

V gene: TRBV5-6
J gene: TRBJ2-5
clone size: NA
D gene: TRBD1
CDR3 protein: CASSLVDRELETQYF
CDR3 DNA: TGTGCCAGCAGCTTGGTGGACAGGGAATTAGAGACCCAGTACTTC

V gene: TRBV7-6
J gene: TRBJ2-5
clone size: once
D gene: TRBD2
CDR3 protein: CASSPGAGGQETQYF
CDR3 DNA: TGTGCCAGCAGCCCCGGTGCGGGGGGTCAAGAGACCCAGTACTTC

V gene: TRBV28
J gene: TRBJ2-5
clone size: NA
D gene: TRBD2
CDR3 protein: CASSLGGDGRQETQYF
CDR3 DNA: TGTGCCAGCAGTTTGGGAGGGGACGGGCGGCAAGAGACCCAGTACTTC

V gene: TRBV28
J gene: TRBJ2-7
clone size: NA
D gene: TRBD1
CDR3 protein: CASRDDRGAYEQYF
CDR3 DNA: TGTGCCAGCAGAGATGACAGGGGGGCCTACGAGCAGTACTTC

V gene: TRBV19
J gene: TRBJ2-7
clone size: NA
D gene: TRBD2
CDR3 protein: CASNPGLASHEQYF
CDR3 DNA: TGTGCCAGTAATCCGGGACTAGCGTCCCACGAGCAGTACTTC

V gene: TRBV5-1
J gene: TRBJ1-2
clone size: NA
D gene: TRBD1
CDR3 protein: CASSGSRTGEGYTF
CDR3 DNA: TGCGCCAGCAGCGGCAGCCGGACAGGGGAAGGCTACACCTTC

V gene: TRBV6-2/TRBV6-3
J gene: TRBJ2-1
clone size: NA
D gene: NA
CDR3 protein: CASSLVPLVEQFF
CDR3 DNA: TGTGCCAGCAGCCTAGTGCCTCTCGTTGAGCAGTTCTTC

V gene: TRBV25-1
J gene: TRBJ1-3
clone size: NA
D gene: NA
CDR3 protein: CASSPAGGNTIYF
CDR3 DNA: TGTGCCAGCAGCCCGGCGGGGGGAAACACCATATATTTT

V gene: TRBV11-2
J gene: TRBJ1-1
clone size: NA
D gene: NA
CDR3 protein: CASSARTEAFF
CDR3 DNA: TGTGCCAGCAGCGCCCGGACAGAAGCTTTCTTT

V gene: TRBV7-9
J gene: TRBJ1-2
clone size: NA
D gene: TRBD1
CDR3 protein: CASSLKQGNYGYTF
CDR3 DNA: TGTGCCAGCAGCCTCAAACAGGGGAACTATGGCTACACCTTC

V gene: TRBV5-4
J gene: TRBJ2-2
clone size: once
D gene: TRBD1
CDR3 protein: CASSLDQGALVGELFF
CDR3 DNA: TGTGCCAGCAGCTTGGACCAGGGGGCACTAGTCGGGGAGCTGTTTTTT

V gene: TRBV4-1
J gene: TRBJ1-2
clone size: NA
D gene: NA
CDR3 protein: CASSERGVPPNYGYTF
CDR3 DNA: TGCGCCAGCAGCGAAAGGGGTGTTCCACCAAACTATGGCTACACCTTC

V gene: TRBV6-1
J gene: TRBJ1-3
clone size: NA
D gene: TRBD1
CDR3 protein: CASSEAGGTGNTIYF
CDR3 DNA: TGTGCCAGCAGTGAAGCAGGGGGCACGGGAAACACCATATATTTT

V gene: TRBV29-1
J gene: TRBJ2-7
clone size: NA
D gene: TRBD1
CDR3 protein: CSVPTGVYEQYF
CDR3 DNA: TGCAGCGTTCCAACAGGGGTCTACGAGCAGTACTTC

V gene: TRBV21-1
J gene: TRBJ2-5
clone size: NA
D gene: NA
CDR3 protein: CASSIVEASFETQYF
CDR3 DNA: TGTGCCAGCAGTATAGTAGAGGCAAGCTTCGAGACCCAGTACTTC

V gene: TRBV7-9
J gene: TRBJ1-2
clone size: NA
D gene: NA
CDR3 protein: CASSAQGGYGYTF
CDR3 DNA: TGTGCCAGCAGCGCCCAGGGAGGCTATGGCTACACCTTC

V gene: TRBV30
J gene: TRBJ1-6
clone size: NA
D gene: NA
CDR3 protein: CAWRLTAPSSPLHF
CDR3 DNA: TGTGCCTGGCGACTGACAGCCCCCTCTTCACCCCTCCACTTT

V gene: TRBV5-1
J gene: TRBJ2-1
clone size: NA
D gene: NA
CDR3 protein: CASSSEWSYNEQFF
CDR3 DNA: TGCGCCAGCAGCTCGGAGTGGTCCTACAATGAGCAGTTCTTC